The clone carrying this T cell receptor (beta chain) was recorded a few times. The antigen is not known. The sample comes from a study of CD8 T cells in ankylosing spondylitis. Making the TCR beta libraries involved quantitative 5'-RACE with molecular barcodes. TCRdb reanalysed the 5' RACE reads using MiXCR and keeps one entry per CDR3 protein. The sample comprises roughly 400,000 distinct CDR3 sequences, 20% to 25% of which are singletons, and 15% to 20% rests with the top ten. Study outcomes and limitations: Blood of patients with ankylosing spondylitis appeared to be characterized by a TCR beta motif of eight or nine highly homologous variants. Reportedly, significant enrichment of disease-linked clones occurred in matched ankylosing spondylitis synovial fluid. Past research had described some motif variants in reactive arthritis synovial fluid and blood.

Germline loops: CDR1 SGHDT, CDR2 YYEEEE. CDR3 size: 15 residues. V trimming: 3 bases; J trimming: 4 bases; junction bases outside the gene matches: 4. The chain couples TRBV5-6 to TRBJ2-1; 10 bases align to TRBD2. This clonotype originated in a male donor with ankylosing spondylitis. The sequenced material came from blood, either unsorted or a sorted T cell fraction (not recorded which). In nucleotides, the CDR3 is TGTGCCAGCAGCTGGACAGCGGGAGGGTACAATGAGCAGTTCTTC. It codes for CASSWTAGGYNEQFF.